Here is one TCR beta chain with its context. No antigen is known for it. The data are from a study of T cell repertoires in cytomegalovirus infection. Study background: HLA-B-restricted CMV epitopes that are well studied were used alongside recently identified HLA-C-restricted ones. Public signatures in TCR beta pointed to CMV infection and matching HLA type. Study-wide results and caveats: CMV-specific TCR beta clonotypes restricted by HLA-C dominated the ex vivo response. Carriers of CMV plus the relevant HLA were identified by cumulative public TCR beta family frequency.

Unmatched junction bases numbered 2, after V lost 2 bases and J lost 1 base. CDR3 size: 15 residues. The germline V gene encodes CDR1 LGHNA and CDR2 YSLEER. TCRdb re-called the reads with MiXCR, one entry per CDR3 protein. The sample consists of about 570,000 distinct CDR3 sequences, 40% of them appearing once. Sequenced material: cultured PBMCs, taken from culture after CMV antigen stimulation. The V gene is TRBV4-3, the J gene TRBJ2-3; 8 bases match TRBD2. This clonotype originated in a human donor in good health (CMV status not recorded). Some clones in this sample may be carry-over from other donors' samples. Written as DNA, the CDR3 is TGCGCCAGCAGCCAACGGCGGGGGGGCACAGATACGCAGTATTTT. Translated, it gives CASSQRRGGTDTQYF.